These 20 T cell receptor beta chains came from one sample sequenced in a study of human T cells and chemical hapten exposure. Time point described: pre-sensitization, week 0. Treatment meaning: therapeutic diphenylcyclopropenone sensitization with weekly scalp DPC. MiXCR, applied by TCRdb to the RACE reads, yields one record per CDR3 protein. This table has over 300,000 distinct CDR3 sequences, 5.1% appearing once. This material consisted of whole blood, taken in connection with sensitization to the hapten diphenylcyclopropenone (DPC). These TCRs come from a woman between 50 and 59 years old with alopecia areata. Some clones in this sample may be carry-over from other donors' samples.

In its sample, this clonotype was seen a few times. The CDR3 DNA follows: TGTGCCAGCAGCTCCGACCGGTTCCCAGATACGCAGTATTTT. It codes for CASSSDRFPDTQYF. V gene TRBV7-6 combines with J gene TRBJ2-3; the D is unclear. CDR1 SGHVS and CDR2 FNYEAQ come from the germline V gene. This CDR3 is 14 amino acids long. Trimming took 4 bases from V and 4 from J, leaving 12 bases between them.

The J gene is TRBJ1-5, the V gene TRBV6-2 or TRBV6-3, with D possibly being TRBD1 (6 bases). The CDR3 totals 16 residues. V was cut by 6 bases and J by 2 bases, with 17 bases left in between. CDR1 is MNHEY and CDR2 is SVGEGT in the germline V gene. The CDR3 is CASSHSTGGRNQPQHF. DNA for the CDR3: TGTGCCAGCAGCCACTCGACGGGGGGCCGCAATCAGCCCCAGCATTTT.

In its sample, this clonotype was seen many times. V gene TRBV20-1 combines with J gene TRBJ2-7; a weak D match, TRBD2 (5 bases). The ends were cut back, 1 base at V and 5 bases at J, with 18 bases in the middle. This CDR3 has 15 amino acids. The germline CDR1 and CDR2 sequences are DFQATT and SNEGSKA (reference sequence). CDR3 region: CSARADSTYGHEQYF. The DNA for the CDR3 is TGCAGTGCTAGAGCGGACTCAACCTACGGGCACGAGCAGTACTTC.

This clonotype was detected ten times or more. The rearrangement uses TRBV6-5 and TRBJ2-3, with TRBD1 matching 9 bases. V dropped 0 bases and J dropped 3; count of bases not matched to a gene: 4. The CDR3 runs 16 residues. Germline V gene lookup returns CDR1 MNHEY and CDR2 SVGAGI. The CDR3 DNA reads as TGTGCCAGCAGTTACTCCTCCGGGACAGGGACAGATACGCAGTATTTT. It encodes CASSYSSGTGTDTQYF.

This clonotype was found many times. V and J are TRBV2 and TRBJ2-4; D remains unclear. The CDR3 sequence is 14 residues long. V gave up 2 bases and J gave up 8 bases, with 13 bases separating them. CDR1 SNHLY and CDR2 FYNNEI come from the germline V gene. The CDR3 region has the DNA TGTGCCAGCAGTGAATTCGGCCGAAGGGACATTCAGTACTTC. As protein: CASSEFGRRDIQYF.

This clonotype has at least ten counts. V and J are TRBV12-3 or TRBV12-4 and TRBJ1-5, with 8 bases that match TRBD1. The CDR3 extends over 14 amino acids. With V trimmed by 5 bases and J by 2 bases, 2 bases remained unmatched. The CDR3 protein is CASSQGAGNQPQHF. The CDR3 bases are TGTGCCAGCAGTCAGGGGGCGGGCAATCAGCCCCAGCATTTT.

This clonotype was seen many times. The rearrangement joins TRBV29-1 to TRBJ2-1; a possible D gene is TRBD2 (6 bases). V was trimmed by 3 bases and J by 1 base, leaving 13 bases between them. CDR1 and CDR2 from the germline V gene are SQVTM and ANQGSEA. The CDR3 consists of 15 residues. In DNA form, the CDR3 reads TGCAGCGTTGAGGCGGGGATATCTTCCTACAATGAGCAGTTCTTC. As protein: CSVEAGISSYNEQFF.

The gene calls are TRBV19 and TRBJ2-7; 9 nucleotides agree with TRBD1. This CDR3 region has 16 residues. The germline V gene encodes CDR1 LNHDA and CDR2 SQIVND (reference sequence). J was trimmed by 0 bases and V by 4 bases; bases with no gene match: 7. DNA of the CDR3: TGTGCCAGTAGTACTGGACAGGGGCTGAGCTCCTACGAGCAGTACTTC. It specifies CASSTGQGLSSYEQYF.

The chain is built from TRBV13 and TRBJ2-7, with D perhaps TRBD1 or TRBD2 (5 bases each). The CDR3 contains 13 residues. With 5 bases removed from V and 6 bases from J, the gap between germline ends came to 14 bases. CDR1 is PRHDT, CDR2 FYEKMQ, per germline (reference sequence). The CDR3 loop is CASSIGTLGEQYF. The CDR3 DNA sequence: TGTGCCAGCAGCATCGGGACCTTGGGCGAGCAGTACTTC.

This clonotype was seen a few times. The gene calls are TRBV18 and TRBJ1-3; no reliable D call. The V gene's germline CDR1 is KGHSH and CDR2 LQKENI. V lost 0 bases, J lost 0 bases, and 3 bases lay in between. The CDR3 sequence is 14 residues long. The CDR3 loop reads CASSPPTSGNTIYF. In nucleotides, the CDR3 is TGTGCCAGCTCACCACCTACCTCTGGAAACACCATATATTTT.

J is TRBJ2-3 and V is TRBV29-1; 9 bases map to TRBD2. The CDR3 loop spans 13 amino acids. CDR1 is SQVTM, CDR2 ANQGSEA, per germline. The V segment lost 7 bases and the J segment 2 bases; nucleotides outside the gene matches: 4. The CDR3 DNA is TGCAGCGGTAGCGGGGGATACACAGATACGCAGTATTTT. Translating gives CSGSGGYTDTQYF.

This clonotype was recorded many times. The chain links TRBV7-9 to TRBJ1-5, with 7 positions matching TRBD1. The CDR3 is 16 residues long. The V gene's germline CDR1 is SEHNR and CDR2 FQNEAQ (reference sequence). With 5 bases clipped from V and 4 bases from J, the junction kept 11 bases outside the gene matches. CDR3 protein: CASSLGPGGRNQPQHF. Here the CDR3 DNA reads TGTGCCAGCAGCCTAGGCCCAGGGGGTCGTAATCAGCCCCAGCATTTT.

This clonotype has just a few counts. V usage is TRBV20-1 and J usage is TRBJ1-1; D is unresolved. The CDR3 totals 14 residues. V shed 0 bases and J shed 1 base, with 9 bases lying between them. The germline CDR1 and CDR2 sequences are DFQATT and SNEGSKA (reference sequence). Written as DNA, the CDR3 is TGCAGTGCTAGAGACCCCATGGCGAACACTGAAGCTTTCTTT. This encodes CSARDPMANTEAFF.

In this sample, this clonotype turned up many times. V and J are TRBV10-3 and TRBJ2-3; D ambiguous. This CDR3 has 13 residues. V gave up 2 bases and J gave up 2 bases, with 5 bases separating them. The germline V gene encodes CDR1 ENHRY and CDR2 SYGVKD. The CDR3 loop reads CAISEGTTDTQYF. DNA for the CDR3: TGTGCCATCAGTGAGGGAACCACAGATACGCAGTATTTT.

The gene calls are TRBV20-1 and TRBJ1-1; TRBD1 might be the D (6 bases). Germline V gives CDR1 DFQATT, CDR2 SNEGSKA (reference sequence). The germline V and J ends were trimmed by 6 bases and 4 bases, with 12 bases remaining between them. The CDR3 covers 12 residues. DNA of the CDR3: TGCAGTGCCCAGGGGCTCCCCACTGAAGCTTTCTTT. Amino acids: CSAQGLPTEAFF.

This clonotype came up many times. J is TRBJ2-1 and V is TRBV6-2 or TRBV6-3; 9 positions match TRBD2. The germline V gene has CDR1 MNHEY and CDR2 SVGEGT. V trimming: 0 bases; J trimming: 7 bases; junction bases outside the gene matches: 7. The CDR3 length is 16 residues. The CDR3 nucleotides read TGTGCCAGCAGTTACTCGGGAGGAGCGGGAGGAAATGAGCAGTTCTTC. Translating it yields CASSYSGGAGGNEQFF.

In its sample, this clonotype was seen a few times. V and J are TRBV5-1 and TRBJ2-7; D not resolved. The ends were cut back, 0 bases at V and 2 bases at J, with 9 bases in the middle. From germline, CDR1 is SGHRS and CDR2 YFSETQ. The CDR3 loop spans 14 amino acids. The CDR3 DNA reads TGCGCCAGCAGCTTGGAGAGACGGACCTACGAGCAGTACTTC. Translated: CASSLERRTYEQYF. Full variable domain (remainder filled in from reference TRBV5-1 and TRBJ2-7): KAGVTQTPRYLIKTRGQQVTLSCSPISGHRSVSWYQQTPGQGLQFLFEYFSETQRNKGNFPGRFSGRQFSNSRSEMNVSTLELGDSALYLCASSLERRTYEQYFGPGTRLTVT.

This clonotype was picked up a small number of times. V gene TRBV15 combines with J gene TRBJ1-5; D not certain. This CDR3 region has 15 residues. Trimming cost V 0 bases and J 4 bases, with 10 bases left between them. The germline V gene encodes CDR1 LNHNV and CDR2 YYDKDF (reference sequence). The DNA for the CDR3 is TGTGCCACCAGCAGAGATGCGGCAGCAAATCAGCCCCAGCATTTT. Encoded protein: CATSRDAAANQPQHF.

The sample holds a few counts of this clonotype. J is TRBJ2-5 and V is TRBV11-2, with TRBD2 matching 10 bases. The CDR3 extends over 14 amino acids. J was trimmed by 4 bases and V by 5 bases; bases with no gene match: 4. Germline V lookup: CDR1 SGHAT, CDR2 FQNNGV. The CDR3 is CASSGRTSGETQYF. The DNA of the CDR3 is TGTGCCAGCAGCGGAAGGACTAGCGGAGAGACCCAGTACTTC.

In this sample, this clonotype turned up many times. This chain's CDR3 is CASRDSESSYNEQFF. The CDR3 nucleotides read TGTGCCAGCAGGGACAGCGAGAGCTCCTACAATGAGCAGTTCTTC. The chain carries TRBV2 and TRBJ2-1; tentative D call: TRBD1 (6 bases). This CDR3 has 15 amino acids. Germline V gives CDR1 SNHLY, CDR2 FYNNEI. V dropped 6 bases and J dropped 0 bases, with 12 bases sitting between them.